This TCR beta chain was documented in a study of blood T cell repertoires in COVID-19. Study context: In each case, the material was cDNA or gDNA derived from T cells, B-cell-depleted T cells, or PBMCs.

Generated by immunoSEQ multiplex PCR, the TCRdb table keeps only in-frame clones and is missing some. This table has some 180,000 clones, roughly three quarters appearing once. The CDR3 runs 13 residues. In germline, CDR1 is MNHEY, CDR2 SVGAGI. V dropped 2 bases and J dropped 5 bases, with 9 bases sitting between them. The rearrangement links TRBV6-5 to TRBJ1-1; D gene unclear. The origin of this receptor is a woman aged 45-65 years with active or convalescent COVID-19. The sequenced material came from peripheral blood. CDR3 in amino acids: CASSYSLSTEAFF. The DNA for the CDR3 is TGTGCCAGCAGTTACAGTCTATCAACTGAAGCTTTCTTT.